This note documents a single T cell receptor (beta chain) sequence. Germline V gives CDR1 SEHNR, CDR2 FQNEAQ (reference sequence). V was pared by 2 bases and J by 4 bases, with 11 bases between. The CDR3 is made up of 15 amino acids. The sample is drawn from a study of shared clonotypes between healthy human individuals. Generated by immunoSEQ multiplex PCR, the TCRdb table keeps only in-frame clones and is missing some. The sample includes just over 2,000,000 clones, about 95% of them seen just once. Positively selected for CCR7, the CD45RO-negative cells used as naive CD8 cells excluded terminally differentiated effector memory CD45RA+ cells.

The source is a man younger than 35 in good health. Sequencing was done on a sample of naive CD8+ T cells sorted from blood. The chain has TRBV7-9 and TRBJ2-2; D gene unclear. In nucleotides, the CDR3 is TGTGCCAGCAGCTTAACTACCGGATCCACCGGGGAGCTGTTTTTT. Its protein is CASSLTTGSTGELFF.